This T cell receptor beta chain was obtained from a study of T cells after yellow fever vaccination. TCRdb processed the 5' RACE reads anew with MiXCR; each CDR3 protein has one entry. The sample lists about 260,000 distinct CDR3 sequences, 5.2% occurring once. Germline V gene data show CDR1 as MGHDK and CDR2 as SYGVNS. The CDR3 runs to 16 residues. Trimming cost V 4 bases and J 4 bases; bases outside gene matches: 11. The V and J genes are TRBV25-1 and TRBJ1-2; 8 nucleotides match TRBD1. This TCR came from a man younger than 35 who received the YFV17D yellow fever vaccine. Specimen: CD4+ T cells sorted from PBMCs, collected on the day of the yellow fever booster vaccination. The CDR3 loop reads CASSGASGTGPYGYTF. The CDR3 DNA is TGTGCCAGCAGTGGCGCCTCCGGGACAGGACCCTATGGCTACACCTTC.